Sequencing of this T cell receptor beta chain was carried out in a study of cytomegalovirus exposure and HLA in healthy donors. Study information: Inside one of the first data releases sat tens of millions of unique TCRs taken from HLA-typed donors. Overall study findings and caveats: As a later analysis showed, several of the most significant clusters appeared to be linked to common viral pathogens.

This CDR3 region has 14 residues. V lost 4 bases, J lost 8 bases, and 10 bases stayed unmatched. Looked up from germline, CDR1 is SGDLS and CDR2 is YYNGEE. The PCR used 60 Vbeta and 13 Jbeta primers. Generated by immunoSEQ multiplex PCR, the TCRdb table keeps only in-frame clones and is missing some. The sample holds fewer than 300,000 clones; roughly 89% are singletons and the top ten take roughly 4%. On this clone itself: What it recognizes is unknown.

This receptor was obtained from a man aged 35-49 years in good health and CMV-seropositive. The sample was PBMCs. V and J are TRBV9 and TRBJ2-3; 7 nucleotides agree with TRBD2. The CDR3 sequence: CASSTIGREATQYF. The CDR3 DNA reads TGTGCCAGCAGCACCATAGGGAGGGAAGCTACGCAGTATTTT.